A selection of T cell receptor beta chains follows, all from one sample in a study of T cell responses to AZD1222 COVID-19 vaccine. The assay was immunoSEQ multiplex PCR, and TCRdb's table has in-frame clones only and misses some. The sample lists 200,000 to 250,000 clones; just over 90% were seen once. The sequenced sample was peripheral blood, obtained on day 0 of MenACWY control vaccination. The receptors here all came from an adult in good health. Both conserved end residues are part of each CDR3. A D gene is named only where the DNA matches it firmly. Only some rows state a clone size, as once, few, many or a class for expanded clones.

DNA: TGTGCCAGCTCACCTGGGCAGAGCTCTGGAAACACCATATATTTT
CDR3: CASSPGQSSGNTIYF
length: 15
J: TRBJ1-3
size: .
V: TRBV18
D: .

DNA: TGTGCCAGCAGCCCCTACGGGTCCCCTAATGAAAAACTGTTTTTT
CDR3: CASSPYGSPNEKLFF
length: 15
J: TRBJ1-4
size: .
V: TRBV25-1
D: .

DNA: TGTGCCAGCAGTTTTACAGGGGCGATTACAGCAGATACGCAGTATTTT
CDR3: CASSFTGAITADTQYF
length: 16
J: TRBJ2-3
size: .
V: TRBV28
D: TRBD1

DNA: TGTGCCAGCTCATCCGGACAGGACTATGGCTACACCTTC
CDR3: CASSSGQDYGYTF
length: 13
J: TRBJ1-2
size: .
V: TRBV18
D: TRBD1

DNA: TGCGCCAGCAGCCAAGAACAGGGCGGGTTAGCCAAAAACATTCAGTACTTC
CDR3: CASSQEQGGLAKNIQYF
length: 17
J: TRBJ2-4
size: .
V: TRBV4-1
D: .

DNA: TGTGCCAGCAGGCCGATGACGGGGGGGAACACTGAAGCTTTCTTT
CDR3: CASRPMTGGNTEAFF
length: 15
J: TRBJ1-1
size: .
V: TRBV28
D: .

DNA: TGTGCCAGCACTGGACATTTGGGGGAGACCCAGTACTTC
CDR3: CASTGHLGETQYF
length: 13
J: TRBJ2-5
size: .
V: TRBV6-4
D: .

DNA: TGTGCCATCTCCGCTTCCTCTGGGGACACTGAAGCTTTCTTT
CDR3: CAISASSGDTEAFF
length: 14
J: TRBJ1-1
size: .
V: TRBV7-9
D: .

DNA: TGCAGCGTTGAAGAACCCGATTCCTACACCTTC
CDR3: CSVEEPDSYTF
length: 11
J: TRBJ1-2
size: .
V: TRBV29-1
D: .

DNA: TGTGCCAGCAGCTTCCGACAGGGGGCGGGTGAGCAGTACTTC
CDR3: CASSFRQGAGEQYF
length: 14
J: TRBJ2-7
size: .
V: TRBV5-8
D: TRBD1

DNA: TGTGCCAGCAGCTTAGGGGGGTGGGGACAGGGCCACAATGAGCAGTTCTTC
CDR3: CASSLGGWGQGHNEQFF
length: 17
J: TRBJ2-1
size: .
V: TRBV7-9
D: TRBD1

DNA: TGTGCCAGTGAGGACAGGACCGCTAACTATGGCTACACCTTC
CDR3: CASEDRTANYGYTF
length: 14
J: TRBJ1-2
size: .
V: TRBV2
D: TRBD1

DNA: TGCGCCAGCAGTGACGTGAGGGGATATGGCTACACCTTC
CDR3: CASSDVRGYGYTF
length: 13
J: TRBJ1-2
size: once
V: TRBV10-2
D: .

DNA: TGTGCCTGGAGTCAAAAGGGGGGATCTGTAAATCAGCCCCAGCATTTT
CDR3: CAWSQKGGSVNQPQHF
length: 16
J: TRBJ1-5
size: once
V: TRBV30
D: .

DNA: TGTGCCAGCAGTCGTCCCGGGACAGGGGGAAACATTCAGTACTTC
CDR3: CASSRPGTGGNIQYF
length: 15
J: TRBJ2-4
size: .
V: TRBV28
D: TRBD1

DNA: TGTGCCAGCAGACCTAACCGTGACAGGCTGAGGGGCTACACCTTC
CDR3: CASRPNRDRLRGYTF
length: 15
J: TRBJ1-2
size: .
V: TRBV6-5
D: .

DNA: TGTGCCTGGAACGACGGTGCCTCCTACGAGCAGTACTTC
CDR3: CAWNDGASYEQYF
length: 13
J: TRBJ2-7
size: .
V: TRBV30
D: .

DNA: TGCACCAGCAGCCATGTTAGGAGACAGGGGCTTCGAGGCTATGGCTACACCTTC
CDR3: CTSSHVRRQGLRGYGYTF
length: 18
J: TRBJ1-2
size: .
V: TRBV1
D: .

DNA: TGTGCCAGCAGCTTATTTGCCAGGGAGAGCTCTGGAAACACCATATATTTT
CDR3: CASSLFARESSGNTIYF
length: 17
J: TRBJ1-3
size: .
V: TRBV7-3
D: .

DNA: TGTGCCAGCAGTGGGGCCGGGGGCTCCTACGAGCAGTACTTC
CDR3: CASSGAGGSYEQYF
length: 14
J: TRBJ2-7
size: .
V: TRBV6-6
D: .

DNA: TGTGCCAGCTCACGTGGGACAGGGAGGTCCTACGAGCAGTACTTC
CDR3: CASSRGTGRSYEQYF
length: 15
J: TRBJ2-7
size: .
V: TRBV18
D: TRBD1

DNA: TGCGCCAGCAGTGAAATACAGAGCTCTGGAAACACCATATATTTT
CDR3: CASSEIQSSGNTIYF
length: 15
J: TRBJ1-3
size: .
V: TRBV10-2
D: .

DNA: TGTGCCAGCAGCTTGTCTGAGTGGAATCGGTACGAGCAGTACTTC
CDR3: CASSLSEWNRYEQYF
length: 15
J: TRBJ2-7
size: .
V: TRBV5-4
D: .

DNA: TGCGCCAGCAGCTTGTCCGGAGGGAACTATGGCTACACCTTC
CDR3: CASSLSGGNYGYTF
length: 14
J: TRBJ1-2
size: .
V: TRBV5-1
D: .

DNA: TGTGCCAGCAGATACAGCGGAGGGGAAGGCTACACCTTC
CDR3: CASRYSGGEGYTF
length: 13
J: TRBJ1-2
size: .
V: TRBV5-8
D: .

DNA: TGTGCTAGTGGGCCGGGACAGGGGACAGCTGGAAACACCATATATTTT
CDR3: CASGPGQGTAGNTIYF
length: 16
J: TRBJ1-3
size: once
V: TRBV12-5
D: TRBD1

DNA: TGTGCCAGCAGTGGGGGCTACAGGGGGAATCATGGAAACACCATATATTTT
CDR3: CASSGGYRGNHGNTIYF
length: 17
J: TRBJ1-3
size: .
V: TRBV6-1
D: TRBD1

DNA: TGTGCCATCCGAGGGGTAGGAGAGACCCAGTACTTC
CDR3: CAIRGVGETQYF
length: 12
J: TRBJ2-5
size: .
V: TRBV10-3
D: .

DNA: TGTGCCAGCGGTCAGGCTGACAGGGCGGGTCACGAGCAGTACTTC
CDR3: CASGQADRAGHEQYF
length: 15
J: TRBJ2-7
size: .
V: TRBV3-1/TRBV3-2
D: TRBD1

DNA: TGTGCCAGCAGCCACGGGGAACAGGGTAAAGGTAATGAAAAACTGTTTTTT
CDR3: CASSHGEQGKGNEKLFF
length: 17
J: TRBJ1-4
size: .
V: TRBV5-8
D: .

DNA: TGTGCCAGCAGTCGCGGGACAGGGGATGGCTACACCTTC
CDR3: CASSRGTGDGYTF
length: 13
J: TRBJ1-2
size: .
V: TRBV6-6
D: TRBD1

DNA: TGTGCCAGCAGCCCCGGCCCCGAAAAACTGTTTTTT
CDR3: CASSPGPEKLFF
length: 12
J: TRBJ1-4
size: .
V: TRBV28
D: .

DNA: TGCGCCAGCAGCCAGACAGGGAAAGGGTACTATGGCTACACCTTC
CDR3: CASSQTGKGYYGYTF
length: 15
J: TRBJ1-2
size: .
V: TRBV4-3
D: TRBD1

DNA: TGTGCCAGCAGTCGAACAGGGGTCGGCGGCTACACCTTC
CDR3: CASSRTGVGGYTF
length: 13
J: TRBJ1-2
size: .
V: TRBV12-3/TRBV12-4
D: TRBD1

DNA: TGTGCCAGCAGTGAAAGAGGGGGAGGAAACACCATATATTTT
CDR3: CASSERGGGNTIYF
length: 14
J: TRBJ1-3
size: .
V: TRBV6-1
D: .

DNA: TGTGCCAGCAGCTTAGCTAGTGCAGGGAGTCCTAATTCACCCCTCCACTTT
CDR3: CASSLASAGSPNSPLHF
length: 17
J: TRBJ1-6
size: .
V: TRBV7-2
D: .

DNA: TGTGCCAGCAGCCCTCAGGGGGCCTATGGCTACACCTTC
CDR3: CASSPQGAYGYTF
length: 13
J: TRBJ1-2
size: .
V: TRBV7-6
D: TRBD1

DNA: TGTGCCAGCAGCCCGGGACAGGGGGCTGAAGCTTTCTTT
CDR3: CASSPGQGAEAFF
length: 13
J: TRBJ1-1
size: .
V: TRBV3-1/TRBV3-2
D: TRBD1

DNA: TGTGCCAGCAGCAACACAGATACGCAGTATTTT
CDR3: CASSNTDTQYF
length: 11
J: TRBJ2-3
size: few
V: TRBV6-5
D: .

DNA: TGTGCCAGCAGCGACGGGCATCTAGATACGCAGTATTTT
CDR3: CASSDGHLDTQYF
length: 13
J: TRBJ2-3
size: .
V: TRBV7-8
D: .

DNA: TGCGCCAGCAGCTTGGATGGAGCTATTTATGGCTACACCTTC
CDR3: CASSLDGAIYGYTF
length: 14
J: TRBJ1-2
size: once
V: TRBV5-1
D: .

DNA: TGTGCCAGCAGCGTAGGACTTACCCGAAACGCTGAAGCTTTCTTT
CDR3: CASSVGLTRNAEAFF
length: 15
J: TRBJ1-1
size: .
V: TRBV9
D: .

DNA: TGTGCCAGCAGCGTATCTGGAAACACCATATATTTT
CDR3: CASSVSGNTIYF
length: 12
J: TRBJ1-3
size: .
V: TRBV7-9
D: .

DNA: TGCGCCAGCAGCCAAGGGGAGACTAATGAAAAACTGTTTTTT
CDR3: CASSQGETNEKLFF
length: 14
J: TRBJ1-4
size: .
V: TRBV4-3
D: .

DNA: TGTGCCAGCAGCTCAAGAGTGAACACTGAAGCTTTCTTT
CDR3: CASSSRVNTEAFF
length: 13
J: TRBJ1-1
size: .
V: TRBV7-2
D: .

DNA: TGTGCCAGCAGCCCAACTAATGAAAAACTGTTTTTT
CDR3: CASSPTNEKLFF
length: 12
J: TRBJ1-4
size: .
V: TRBV7-9
D: .

DNA: TGCGCCAGCAGCTTGGTTCAGGGCCCCGGGGAGCTGTTTTTT
CDR3: CASSLVQGPGELFF
length: 14
J: TRBJ2-2
size: few
V: TRBV5-1
D: .

DNA: TGTGCCACCGGGGACAGGGCTGGATCACCCCTCCACTTT
CDR3: CATGDRAGSPLHF
length: 13
J: TRBJ1-6
size: .
V: TRBV19
D: TRBD1

DNA: TGTGCCAGCAGCCACGAAAGACTAGCAGGGAAATTCTTC
CDR3: CASSHERLAGKFF
length: 13
J: TRBJ2-1
size: .
V: TRBV3-1/TRBV3-2
D: TRBD2